A selection of T cell receptor beta chains follows, all from one sample in a study of blood T cell repertoires in COVID-19. Sequenced by immunoSEQ multiplex PCR; TCRdb stores in-frame clones only, minus some. The sample contains 450,000 to 500,000 clones, 80% to 90% of which appear only once. The sequenced sample was PBMCs or T cells enriched from blood (not recorded which). All receptors derive from a woman in her sixties or seventies who had recovered from COVID-19. Each CDR3 is given with its conserved first and last residue. Fields, in order: clone size, J gene, D gene, V gene, CDR3 DNA, CDR3 protein. D genes are given only for firm matches. Clone size appears in some rows only: once, few, many, or a class for an expanded clone.

size: -
J: TRBJ2-3
D: TRBD2
V: TRBV11-2
DNA: TGTGCCAGCTGGGCAGCGGGGAGCACAGATACGCAGTATTTT
CDR3: CASWAAGSTDTQYF

size: -
J: TRBJ1-4
D: -
V: TRBV29-1
DNA: TGCAGCGTTGCACCGGACAGAGTAAATGAAAAACTGTTTTTT
CDR3: CSVAPDRVNEKLFF

size: -
J: TRBJ2-2
D: -
V: TRBV18
DNA: TGTGCCAGCTCACCATCCGGGACACCGAACACCGGGGAGCTGTTTTTT
CDR3: CASSPSGTPNTGELFF

size: once
J: TRBJ1-2
D: -
V: TRBV27
DNA: TGTGCCAGCAGTTTGACACAAAACTATGGCTACACCTTC
CDR3: CASSLTQNYGYTF

size: -
J: TRBJ2-3
D: TRBD1
V: TRBV13
DNA: TGTGCCAGCAGCTTAGGCAGGGGGGATACGCAGTATTTT
CDR3: CASSLGRGDTQYF

size: -
J: TRBJ2-3
D: -
V: TRBV7-9
DNA: TGTGCCAGCAGCACCGATGGGGGGTCCACAGATACGCAGTATTTT
CDR3: CASSTDGGSTDTQYF

size: -
J: TRBJ2-7
D: TRBD2
V: TRBV13
DNA: TGTGCCAGCAGCTTGGGCGCATCGGGGGGCGAGCAGTACTTC
CDR3: CASSLGASGGEQYF

size: -
J: TRBJ1-5
D: -
V: TRBV5-1
DNA: TGCGCCAGCAGCCTGGGGGGGCAGAATCAGCCCCAGCATTTT
CDR3: CASSLGGQNQPQHF

size: once
J: TRBJ2-7
D: -
V: TRBV11-3
DNA: TGTGCCAGCAGCTCAGGGGACCCGAGCGAGCAGTACTTC
CDR3: CASSSGDPSEQYF

size: -
J: TRBJ1-3
D: TRBD1
V: TRBV24-1
DNA: TGTGCCACCAGTGATTCCACAGGGGGCAGAAACACCATATATTTT
CDR3: CATSDSTGGRNTIYF